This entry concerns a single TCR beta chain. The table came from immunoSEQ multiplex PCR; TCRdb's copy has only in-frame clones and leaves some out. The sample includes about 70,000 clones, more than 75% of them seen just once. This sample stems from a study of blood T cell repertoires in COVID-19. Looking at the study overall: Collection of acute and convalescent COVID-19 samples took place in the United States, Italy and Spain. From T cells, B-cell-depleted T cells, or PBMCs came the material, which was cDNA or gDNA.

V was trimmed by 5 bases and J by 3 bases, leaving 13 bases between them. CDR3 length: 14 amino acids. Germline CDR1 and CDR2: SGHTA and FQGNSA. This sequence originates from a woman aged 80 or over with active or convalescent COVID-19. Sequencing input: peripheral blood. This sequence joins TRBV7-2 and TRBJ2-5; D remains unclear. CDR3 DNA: TGTGCCAGCAGCGGCTCAGTAGCCGAAGAGACCCAGTACTTC. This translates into CASSGSVAEETQYF. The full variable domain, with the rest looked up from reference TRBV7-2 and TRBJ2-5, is GAGVSQSPSNKVTEKGKDVELRCDPISGHTALYWYRQSLGQGLEFLIYFQGNSAPDKSGLPSDRFSAERTGGSVSTLTIQRTQQEDSAVYLCASSGSVAEETQYFGPGTRLLVL.